The 16 T cell receptor beta chains given below trace back to one sample, sequenced in a study of shared clonotypes between healthy human individuals. Clones were read by immunoSEQ multiplex PCR, and TCRdb kept only the in-frame ones, dropping some. The data contain 550,000 to 850,000 clones, approximately 79% of them singletons. Sequencing was carried out using memory CD4+ T cells sorted from blood. Subset noted: CD45RA-negative fraction. Receptor source: a woman between 25 and 40 years old in good health.

The chain couples TRBV6-6 to TRBJ2-7; D is perhaps TRBD2 (5 bases). CDR1 MNHNY and CDR2 SVGAGI come from the germline V gene (reference sequence). The CDR3 is 14 amino acids. The V and J ends lost 8 bases and 3 bases respectively, with 17 bases between them. Written as DNA, the CDR3 is TGTGCCAGCCACCCGGACTCGTCGGGCTACGAGCAGTACTTC. It encodes CASHPDSSGYEQYF.

The chain uses TRBV6-5 and TRBJ2-6, with D possibly being TRBD2 (5 bases). V was trimmed by 0 bases and J by 3 bases, leaving 9 bases between them. CDR1 is MNHEY, CDR2 SVGAGI, per germline. The CDR3 has 16 amino acids. The CDR3 here is CASSYSERVGANVLTF. For the CDR3, the DNA is TGTGCCAGCAGTTACTCGGAGAGGGTTGGGGCCAACGTCCTGACTTTC.

As regards this clone: This clone may be a read error of a much larger clone one base away. The chain joins TRBV6-5 to TRBJ1-1, with 8 positions matching TRBD1. The germline V gene has CDR1 MNHEY and CDR2 SVGAGI. CDR3 length equals 13 residues. With V trimmed by 6 bases and J by 4 bases, 4 bases remained unmatched. CDR3 sequence reads: CASSPTGVTEAFF. CDR3 nucleotide sequence: TGTGCCAGCAGCCCGACAGGGGTCACTGAAGCTTTCTTT.

V usage is TRBV4-1 and J usage is TRBJ2-5; perhaps TRBD2 as D (6 bases). The ends were cut back, 2 bases at V and 5 bases at J, with 15 bases in the middle. CDR3 size: 15 residues. CDR1 is MGHRA and CDR2 is YSYEKL in the germline V gene. The CDR3 sequence: CASSQYGSGMETQYF. CDR3 DNA: TGCGCCAGCAGCCAATACGGGAGTGGAATGGAGACCCAGTACTTC.

The chain employs TRBV7-8 and TRBJ2-7; D ambiguous. The CDR3 contains 15 residues. Germline V gene sequence: CDR1 SGHVS, CDR2 FQNEAQ. Deletions cut 2 bases from V and 2 bases from J, with 13 bases between. This CDR3 is CASSLYLTPPYEQYF. The CDR3 DNA reads as TGTGCCAGCAGCTTATACCTTACCCCCCCCTACGAGCAGTACTTC.

This chain uses TRBV2 with TRBJ2-3; 10 nucleotides match TRBD2. CDR3 length: 15 residues. J gave up 5 bases and V 4 bases, and 6 bases lay outside the gene matches. Germline V gene sequence: CDR1 SNHLY, CDR2 FYNNEI. This chain's CDR3 is CASSVLAGAGDTQYF. In DNA form, the CDR3 reads TGTGCCAGCAGTGTTCTAGCGGGAGCGGGAGATACGCAGTATTTT.

The V call is TRBV27, the J call TRBJ1-2, with D tentatively TRBD1 (5 bases). The germline gives CDR1 MNHEY, CDR2 SMNVEV (reference sequence). V gave up 1 base and J gave up 8 bases, with 14 bases separating them. The CDR3 consists of 14 residues. The DNA for the CDR3 is TGTGCCAGCAGTTTATTGCCCGGGGCGGGAGGCTACACCTTC. It is translated as CASSLLPGAGGYTF.

The V call is TRBV19, the J call TRBJ1-1; TRBD1 might be the D (6 bases). Trimming took off 6 bases at V and 11 bases at J, with 25 bases between the two ends. Germline-derived CDR1 and CDR2 are LNHDA and SQIVND (reference sequence). The CDR3 runs to 15 residues. This CDR3 reads CASRQSSSGALLAFF. DNA of the CDR3: TGTGCCAGTAGACAAAGCTCTTCAGGGGCACTGTTGGCTTTCTTT.

This clone has a handful of counts. This sequence joins TRBV2 and TRBJ1-4; perhaps TRBD1 as D (5 bases). The length of the CDR3 is 13 residues. Germline CDR1 and CDR2: SNHLY and FYNNEI. Deletions cut 3 bases from V and 8 bases from J, with 10 bases between. Here the CDR3 reads CASSEGLNEKLFF. For the CDR3, the DNA is TGTGCCAGCAGTGAGGGACTTAACGAAAAACTGTTTTTT.

V gene TRBV29-1 combines with J gene TRBJ1-4; D perhaps matches TRBD1 (6 bases). The CDR3 totals 14 residues. The germline V and J ends were trimmed by 7 bases and 2 bases, with 14 bases remaining between them. Germline CDR1 is SQVTM and CDR2 is ANQGSEA. The CDR3 loop reads CSARRGATNEKLFF. CDR3 DNA sequence: TGCAGCGCCCGAAGGGGGGCGACTAATGAAAAACTGTTTTTT.

CDR3 sequence (DNA): TGCAGCGCCGGGACAACCACCATGAACACTGAAGCTTTCTTT. Its protein is CSAGTTTMNTEAFF. The chain links TRBV29-1 to TRBJ1-1; TRBD1 might be the D (6 bases). With 7 bases removed from V and 0 bases from J, the gap between germline ends came to 15 bases. Germline-derived CDR1 and CDR2 are SQVTM and ANQGSEA. The CDR3 contains 14 residues.

This chain uses TRBV5-1 with TRBJ2-3; possibly TRBD1 for D (6 bases). The V gene lost 5 bases and the J gene lost 7 bases, with 23 bases spanning the gap. The CDR3 length is 16 residues. CDR1 is SGHRS and CDR2 is YFSETQ in the germline V gene. CDR3 residues: CASRSPGTRSTNTQYF. CDR3 nucleotide sequence: TGCGCCAGCAGGAGCCCCGGGACACGTAGCACCAATACGCAGTATTTT. Drawing the rest from reference TRBV5-1 and TRBJ2-3, the complete variable domain is KAGVTQTPRYLIKTRGQQVTLSCSPISGHRSVSWYQQTPGQGLQFLFEYFSETQRNKGNFPGRFSGRQFSNSRSEMNVSTLELGDSALYLCASRSPGTRSTNTQYFGPGTRLTVL.

This chain joins TRBV5-4 and TRBJ1-1; tentative D call: TRBD1 (6 bases). V lost 4 bases and J lost 8, with 27 bases in between. The CDR3 length is 17 residues. Per germline, CDR1 SGHNT and CDR2 YYREEE (reference sequence). The CDR3 DNA reads TGTGCCAGCAGCATTTCGGGGGCCGGCCCCTCCGGACAGGAAGCTTTCTTT. The encoded protein is CASSISGAGPSGQEAFF. The whole variable domain, remainder taken from reference TRBV5-4 and TRBJ1-1, is ETGVTQSPTHLIKTRGQQVTLRCSSQSGHNTVSWYQQALGQGPQFIFQYYREEENGRGNFPPRFSGLQFPNYSSELNVNALELDDSALYLCASSISGAGPSGQEAFFGQGTRLTVV.

The chain is built from TRBV7-9 and TRBJ2-5, with no clear D. V lost 2 bases, J lost 3 bases, and 7 bases lay in between. The CDR3 has 13 residues. Germline loops: CDR1 SEHNR, CDR2 FQNEAQ (reference sequence). In DNA, the CDR3 is TGTGCCAGCAGCTTACTGGCCAAAGAGACCCAGTACTTC. Translated, it gives CASSLLAKETQYF.

The V gene is TRBV7-9, the J gene TRBJ2-1; 8 bases line up with TRBD2. The CDR3 length is 14 residues. Trimming at V came to 1 base and at J to 15 bases, leaving 11 bases not matched to a gene. Germline lookup yields CDR1 SEHNR and CDR2 FQNEAQ (reference sequence). The CDR3 sequence is CASSLDGPAGDRFF. Here the CDR3 DNA reads TGTGCCAGCAGCTTAGACGGGCCAGCGGGAGACCGGTTCTTC.

A remark on this clone: Other DNA sequences in this specimen translate into the identical CDR3. The chain employs TRBV27 and TRBJ1-1; D might be TRBD1 (6 bases). Germline CDR1 reads MNHEY; CDR2 reads SMNVEV (reference sequence). V lost 2 bases, J lost 4 bases, and 8 bases lay in between. The CDR3 has 13 residues. The CDR3 spells CASSLQGLTEAFF. CDR3 coding DNA: TGTGCCAGCAGTTTACAGGGGCTCACTGAAGCTTTCTTT.